This entry lists 6 T cell receptor beta chains sequenced from one sample in a study of blood T cell repertoires in COVID-19. Here immunoSEQ multiplex PCR was the method, and the copy in TCRdb shows in-frame clones only, minus some. The data hold approximately 150,000 clones, with approximately 87% observed a single time. Specimen: peripheral blood. These receptors were obtained from a man aged 65 to 79 with active COVID-19.

The chain recombines TRBV29-1 with TRBJ1-1; 7 nucleotides line up with TRBD1. Germline trimming cut 1 base from V and 0 bases from J; bases unmatched to any gene: 8. The CDR3 spans 16 residues. From germline, CDR1 is SQVTM and CDR2 ANQGSEA. The chain's CDR3 is CSVEGQGVLMNTEAFF. CDR3 coding DNA: TGCAGCGTTGAAGGTCAGGGGGTCCTCATGAACACTGAAGCTTTCTTT.

This chain connects TRBV5-1 to TRBJ2-3; D not certain. The CDR3 is 14 amino acids. The V and J ends lost 0 bases and 2 bases respectively, with 7 bases between them. Germline V gene sequence: CDR1 SGHRS, CDR2 YFSETQ. DNA of the CDR3: TGCGCCAGCAGCTTGGGGCCGAACACAGATACGCAGTATTTT. As protein: CASSLGPNTDTQYF.

This clone was observed a few times. CDR3 amino acids: CASSPLTSRYLSTDTQYF. The CDR3 nucleotides are TGTGCCAGCAGCCCCCTGACTAGCCGATACCTTAGCACAGATACGCAGTATTTT. The rearrangement joins TRBV13 to TRBJ2-3; 7 bases match TRBD2. This CDR3 has 18 amino acids. CDR1 is PRHDT and CDR2 is FYEKMQ in the germline V gene (reference sequence). V lost 5 bases and J lost 0; bases outside the gene matches: 14.

The CDR3 is CASTPGQGVLQPQHF. The DNA of the CDR3 is TGCGCCAGCACGCCGGGACAGGGGGTTCTTCAGCCCCAGCATTTT. V usage is TRBV10-2 and J usage is TRBJ1-5; 11 nucleotides line up with TRBD1. Germline loops: CDR1 WSHSY, CDR2 SAAADI. The length of the CDR3 is 15 residues. V lost 7 bases to trimming and J lost 6 bases; unmatched junction nucleotides: 8.

DNA for the CDR3: TGTGCCAGCATCCCACAGGGGGGCCAAGAGACCCAGTACTTC. Protein sequence: CASIPQGGQETQYF. The V gene is TRBV6-5, the J gene TRBJ2-5; 8 bases line up with TRBD1. This CDR3 contains 14 residues. Trimming at V came to 7 bases and at J to 1 base, leaving 5 bases not matched to a gene. Germline values: CDR1 MNHEY, CDR2 SVGAGI.

The genes are TRBV24-1 and TRBJ2-1; 8 nucleotides match TRBD2. The CDR3 has 15 residues. Germline V gives CDR1 KGHDR, CDR2 SFDVKD. The V and J ends lost 6 bases and 2 bases, in that order; junction bases with no gene match: 5. The CDR3 sequence is CATSTKLAAYNEQFF. CDR3 DNA: TGTGCCACCAGTACGAAACTAGCGGCCTACAATGAGCAGTTCTTC.